What follows are 20 T cell receptor beta chains derived from one specimen sequenced in a study of shared T cell receptors in the human thymus. Clones were read by immunoSEQ multiplex PCR, and TCRdb kept only the in-frame ones, dropping some. The sample records hundreds of thousands of clones, about 90% being singletons. The same data also went into a second study, on human thymus T cells.

Specimen: thymocytes. These receptor sequences come from a boy in the first two years of life with a congenital heart defect.

J is TRBJ1-5 and V is TRBV28, with D possibly TRBD1 on 5 matching bases. Germline CDR1 and CDR2: MDHEN and SYDVKM. This CDR3 has 14 amino acids. With 5 bases removed from V and 9 bases from J, the gap between germline ends came to 17 bases. The CDR3 nucleotides are TGTGCCAGCAGTCTGGACCCCAGGGTTACGCCCCAGCATTTT. Translation: CASSLDPRVTPQHF.

The rearrangement links TRBV6-6 to TRBJ1-2; 8 bases match TRBD1. CDR3 size: 14 residues. CDR1 and CDR2 from the germline V gene are MNHNY and SVGAGI (reference sequence). The V and J ends lost 8 bases and 5 bases, in that order; junction bases with no gene match: 10. The CDR3 DNA sequence: TGTGCCAGCCACCTTGGACAGGGCAGATATGGCTACACCTTC. Translated, it gives CASHLGQGRYGYTF.

This clone was recorded only once. The V gene is TRBV28, the J gene TRBJ1-5; TRBD1 is a possible D gene (5 bases). Germline-derived CDR1 and CDR2 are MDHEN and SYDVKM. The V end was cut by 2 bases, the J end by 5 bases, with 10 bases between. CDR3 length: 14 amino acids. CDR3 sequence: CASSLTGRDQPQHF. The CDR3 coding sequence is TGTGCCAGCAGTTTAACGGGCAGGGATCAGCCCCAGCATTTT.

The chain couples TRBV5-5 to TRBJ1-4; D possibly corresponds to TRBD1 (5 bases). Germline lookup yields CDR1 SGHKS and CDR2 YYEKEE (reference sequence). The CDR3 consists of 15 residues. Trimming cost V 3 bases and J 2 bases, with 11 bases left between them. The CDR3 spells CASSWGGITNEKLFF. CDR3 DNA: TGTGCCAGCAGCTGGGGGGGAATCACTAATGAAAAACTGTTTTTT.

This sequence joins TRBV4-1 and TRBJ1-5; 7 bases map to TRBD1. The V gene's germline CDR1 is MGHRA and CDR2 YSYEKL. The CDR3 covers 17 residues. Germline trimming cut 0 bases from V and 0 bases from J; bases unmatched to any gene: 5. CDR3 residues: CASSQEDRASSNQPQHF. The CDR3 DNA reads as TGCGCCAGCAGCCAAGAAGACAGGGCCAGTAGCAATCAGCCCCAGCATTTT.

The V call is TRBV28, the J call TRBJ2-3; TRBD2 aligns across 11 bases. Trimming took 6 bases from V and 4 from J; bases not matched to a gene: 9. Germline assignment: CDR1 MDHEN and CDR2 SYDVKM. The CDR3 is made up of 16 amino acids. DNA of the CDR3: TGTGCCAGCAGCGCGCCTAGCGGGAGGTCTCCAGATACGCAGTATTTT. Translation: CASSAPSGRSPDTQYF.

This clone showed up just once. The V call is TRBV2, the J call TRBJ2-7; 9 bases agree with TRBD1. The J segment lost 6 bases and the V segment lost 4 bases, leaving 22 bases of the junction unmatched. Per the germline V gene, CDR1 is SNHLY and CDR2 is FYNNEI. This CDR3 is built from 19 residues. CDR3 sequence (DNA): TGTGCCAGCAGTGGGGGACAGGGCCAAGACTCGTCTAGTCTCTGCGAGCAGTACTTC. It codes for CASSGGQGQDSSSLCEQYF.

The V and J genes are TRBV4-2 and TRBJ2-3; a possible D gene is TRBD2 (5 bases). V was cut by 1 base and J by 0 bases, with 14 bases left in between. This CDR3 is 17 amino acids long. The germline V gene encodes CDR1 LGHNA and CDR2 YNFKEQ. The CDR3 is CASSQVGLARSTDTQYF. The CDR3 nucleotides read TGTGCCAGCAGCCAAGTGGGCCTAGCACGGAGCACAGATACGCAGTATTTT.

The chain employs TRBV28 and TRBJ1-1; TRBD1 agrees at 8 bases. With 4 bases clipped from V and 5 bases from J, the junction kept 9 bases outside the gene matches. The CDR3 extends over 15 amino acids. Per germline, CDR1 MDHEN and CDR2 SYDVKM. CDR3 in amino acids: CASSSATGDGTEAFF. The CDR3 nucleotides are TGTGCCAGCAGTTCCGCGACAGGGGATGGGACTGAAGCTTTCTTT.

The V and J genes are TRBV28 and TRBJ1-3, with a tentative D call TRBD1 (6 bases). Trimming removed 5 bases at V and 0 bases at J, with 11 bases between. Germline lookup yields CDR1 MDHEN and CDR2 SYDVKM. The CDR3 runs to 15 residues. The CDR3, as DNA: TGTGCCAGCAGTAAACAGGGACCCTCTGGAAACACCATATATTTT. This sequence encodes CASSKQGPSGNTIYF.

The CDR3 protein is CASTPSGSTYEQYF. In DNA, the CDR3 is TGTGCCAGCACTCCAAGCGGGAGTACCTACGAGCAGTACTTC. The J gene is TRBJ2-7, the V gene TRBV27, with TRBD2 matching over 8 bases. The CDR3 runs 14 residues. The V segment lost 7 bases and the J segment 2 bases; nucleotides outside the gene matches: 7. CDR1 and CDR2 from the germline V gene are MNHEY and SMNVEV (reference sequence).

This chain connects TRBV6-4 to TRBJ2-5; D might be TRBD1 (6 bases). Germline V lookup: CDR1 MRHNA, CDR2 SNTAGT. The CDR3 consists of 15 residues. Trimming stripped 1 base from V and 2 bases from J, with 11 bases between. CDR3 amino acids: CASSDYPTGQETQYF. In DNA form, the CDR3 reads TGTGCCAGCAGTGACTATCCGACAGGTCAAGAGACCCAGTACTTC.

The rearrangement uses TRBV28 and TRBJ1-1; 10 bases are a match to TRBD1. Germline V gene data show CDR1 as MDHEN and CDR2 as SYDVKM. Trimming removed 7 bases from V and 1 base from J; junction bases left unmatched: 6. This CDR3 comprises 15 residues. CDR3 protein: CASTTRDRGNTEAFF. The CDR3 coding sequence is TGTGCCAGCACTACTCGGGACAGGGGGAACACTGAAGCTTTCTTT.

Only one count was recorded for this clone. The J gene is TRBJ2-3, the V gene TRBV2; possible D gene TRBD2, 6 bases. CDR3 length: 16 amino acids. Trimming took off 3 bases at V and 0 bases at J, with 13 bases between the two ends. Germline CDR1 SNHLY, CDR2 FYNNEI. CDR3 DNA: TGTGCCAGCAGTGATGGACGGCGGGAAAGCACAGATACGCAGTATTTT. It encodes CASSDGRRESTDTQYF.

The chain carries TRBV27 and TRBJ1-1, with a possible D match to TRBD1 (5 bases). Germline CDR1 MNHEY, CDR2 SMNVEV (reference sequence). V lost 3 bases, J lost 4 bases, and 12 bases lay in between. This CDR3 comprises 14 residues. The CDR3 is CASSLAGDATEAFF. CDR3 coding DNA: TGTGCCAGCAGTTTGGCGGGGGATGCCACTGAAGCTTTCTTT.

The rearrangement joins TRBV7-3 to TRBJ1-1; 10 bases align to TRBD1. The V and J ends lost 5 bases and 6 bases, in that order; junction bases with no gene match: 9. Germline CDR1 SGHTA, CDR2 FQGTGA. The CDR3 spans 15 residues. The CDR3: CASSKDRGKSAEAFF. The CDR3 nucleotides are TGTGCCAGCAGCAAGGACAGGGGGAAGTCGGCTGAAGCTTTCTTT.

The rearrangement links TRBV4-3 to TRBJ2-7, with TRBD2 matching 12 bases. V shed 0 bases, J shed 7 bases, and the junction held 7 bases outside the gene matches. The CDR3 loop spans 16 amino acids. The V gene's germline CDR1 is LGHNA and CDR2 YSLEER. CDR3 coding DNA: TGCGCCAGCAGCCAAGATCCGCGGACTAGCGGGATTGAGCAGTACTTC. This encodes CASSQDPRTSGIEQYF.

In this sample, this clone turned up once. V gene TRBV5-1 combines with J gene TRBJ1-4; 7 bases line up with TRBD1. Germline trimming cut 4 bases from V and 8 bases from J; bases unmatched to any gene: 17. CDR1 is SGHRS, CDR2 YFSETQ, per germline. The CDR3 runs 17 residues. CDR3 DNA: TGCGCCAGCAGCGTAGGGCGCCGTAGGGGGCTAAGAGAAAAACTGTTTTTT. Translating gives CASSVGRRRGLREKLFF.

The CDR3 bases are TGTGCCAGCACTAGCGAGCCCGGGTTTGGCTACACCTTC. Translating it yields CASTSEPGFGYTF. This chain joins TRBV6-1 and TRBJ1-2, with D unresolved. The length of the CDR3 is 13 residues. V was pared by 7 bases and J by 7 bases, with 16 bases between. Per germline, CDR1 MNHNS and CDR2 SASEGT.

In DNA form, the CDR3 reads TGCGCCAGCAGCCAGTACGGCGGGGTACCTAACTATGGCTACACCTTC. Its translation is CASSQYGGVPNYGYTF. The chain couples TRBV4-3 to TRBJ1-2; no reliable D call. Germline CDR1 reads LGHNA; CDR2 reads YSLEER. The CDR3 is 16 residues long. The V end lost 3 bases, the J end lost 0 bases, and 14 bases lay between the germline ends.